This T cell receptor (beta chain) was sequenced during a study of T cell repertoires in cytomegalovirus infection. Whole-study findings and limits: In two of eight donors, the top clonotype was HLA-C-restricted CMV-specific.

For this clonotype: What it recognizes is unknown.

TCRdb used MiXCR to reprocess the reads, holding one entry per CDR3 protein. The sample shows around 330,000 distinct CDR3 sequences, about a sixth of them seen only once. Sequenced material: PBMCs. This TCR came from a human donor in good health (CMV status not recorded). Some clones in this sample may be carry-over from other donors' samples.

CDR3 sequence: CSARTGGAVSNQPQHF. The CDR3 DNA reads TGCAGTGCGAGGACAGGGGGCGCAGTCAGCAATCAGCCCCAGCATTTT. The chain recombines TRBV20-1 with TRBJ1-5, with 11 bases lining up with TRBD1. V trimming: 6 bases; J trimming: 1 base; junction bases outside the gene matches: 8. The germline gives CDR1 DFQATT, CDR2 SNEGSKA (reference sequence). The CDR3 has 16 amino acids.